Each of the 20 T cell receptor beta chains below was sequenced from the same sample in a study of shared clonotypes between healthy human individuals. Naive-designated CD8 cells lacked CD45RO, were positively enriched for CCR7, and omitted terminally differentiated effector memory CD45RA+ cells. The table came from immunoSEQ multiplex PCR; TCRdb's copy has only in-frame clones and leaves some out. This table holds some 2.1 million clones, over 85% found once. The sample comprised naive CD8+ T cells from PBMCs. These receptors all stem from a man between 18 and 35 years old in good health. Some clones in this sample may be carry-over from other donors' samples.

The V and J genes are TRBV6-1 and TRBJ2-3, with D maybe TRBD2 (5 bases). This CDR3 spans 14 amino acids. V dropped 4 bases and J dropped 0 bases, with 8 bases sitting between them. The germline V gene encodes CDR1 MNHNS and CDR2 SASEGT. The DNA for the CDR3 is TGTGCCAGCAGTGTCCGGACTAGCACAGATACGCAGTATTTT. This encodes CASSVRTSTDTQYF.

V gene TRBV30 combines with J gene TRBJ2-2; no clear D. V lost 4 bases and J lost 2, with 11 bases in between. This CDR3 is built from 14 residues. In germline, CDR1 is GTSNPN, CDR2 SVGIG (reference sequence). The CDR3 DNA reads TGTGCCTGGAAACAAGAAGGCAACACCGGGGAGCTGTTTTTT. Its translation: CAWKQEGNTGELFF.

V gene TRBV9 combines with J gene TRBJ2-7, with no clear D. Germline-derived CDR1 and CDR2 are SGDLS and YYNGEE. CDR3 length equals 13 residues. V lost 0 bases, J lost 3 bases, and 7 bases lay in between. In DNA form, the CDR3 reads TGTGCCAGCAGCGTAGACGGCCTCTACGAGCAGTACTTC. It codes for CASSVDGLYEQYF.

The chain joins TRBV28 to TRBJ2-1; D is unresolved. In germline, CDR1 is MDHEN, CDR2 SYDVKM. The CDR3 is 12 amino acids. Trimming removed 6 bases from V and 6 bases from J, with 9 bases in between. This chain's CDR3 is CASSPLPNEQFF. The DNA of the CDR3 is TGTGCCAGCAGCCCACTCCCCAATGAGCAGTTCTTC.

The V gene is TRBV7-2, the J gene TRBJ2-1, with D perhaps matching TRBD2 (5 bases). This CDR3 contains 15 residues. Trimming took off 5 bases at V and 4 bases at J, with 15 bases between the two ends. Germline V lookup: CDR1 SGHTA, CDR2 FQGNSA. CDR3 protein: CASSARDTRYNEQFF. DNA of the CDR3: TGTGCCAGCAGCGCCCGGGATACCCGTTACAATGAGCAGTTCTTC.

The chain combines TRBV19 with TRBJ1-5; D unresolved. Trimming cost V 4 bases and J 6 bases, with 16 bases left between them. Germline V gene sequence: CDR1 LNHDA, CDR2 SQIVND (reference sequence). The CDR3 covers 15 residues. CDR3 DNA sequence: TGTGCCAGTAGTAGTGTCCCCCTCCGGGGTCAGCCCCAGCATTTT. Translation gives CASSSVPLRGQPQHF.

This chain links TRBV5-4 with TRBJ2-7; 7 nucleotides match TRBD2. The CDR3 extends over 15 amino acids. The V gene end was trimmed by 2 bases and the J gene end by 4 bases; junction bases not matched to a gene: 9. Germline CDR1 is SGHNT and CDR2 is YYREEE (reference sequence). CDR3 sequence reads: CASSLKREGWYEQYF. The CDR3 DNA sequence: TGTGCCAGCAGCTTAAAGCGGGAAGGTTGGTACGAGCAGTACTTC.

The DNA of the CDR3 is TGTGCCAGCAGCTTACGGACTAGCGTAGACAATGAGCAGTTCTTC. Amino acids: CASSLRTSVDNEQFF. The V call is TRBV7-9, the J call TRBJ2-1; 9 bases match TRBD2. V trimming: 2 bases; J trimming: 5 bases; junction bases outside the gene matches: 4. From germline, CDR1 is SEHNR and CDR2 FQNEAQ (reference sequence). The CDR3 contains 15 residues.

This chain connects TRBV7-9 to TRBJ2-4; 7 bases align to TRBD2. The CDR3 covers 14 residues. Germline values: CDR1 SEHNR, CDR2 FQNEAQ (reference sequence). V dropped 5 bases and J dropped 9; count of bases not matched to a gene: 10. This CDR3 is CASSPRGGVGIQYF. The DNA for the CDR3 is TGTGCCAGCAGCCCTCGGGGAGGGGTGGGCATTCAGTACTTC.

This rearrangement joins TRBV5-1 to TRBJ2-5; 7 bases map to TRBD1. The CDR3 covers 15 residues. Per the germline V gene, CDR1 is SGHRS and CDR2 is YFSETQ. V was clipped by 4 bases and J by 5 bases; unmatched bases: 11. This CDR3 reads CASSVGTALWETQYF. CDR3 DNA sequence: TGCGCCAGCAGCGTCGGGACAGCACTCTGGGAGACCCAGTACTTC.

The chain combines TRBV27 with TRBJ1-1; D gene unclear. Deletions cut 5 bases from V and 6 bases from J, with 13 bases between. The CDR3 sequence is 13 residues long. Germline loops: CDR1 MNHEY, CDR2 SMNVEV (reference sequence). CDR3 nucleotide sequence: TGTGCCAGCAGTACAAAAAACGGCCCTGAAGCTTTCTTT. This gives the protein CASSTKNGPEAFF.

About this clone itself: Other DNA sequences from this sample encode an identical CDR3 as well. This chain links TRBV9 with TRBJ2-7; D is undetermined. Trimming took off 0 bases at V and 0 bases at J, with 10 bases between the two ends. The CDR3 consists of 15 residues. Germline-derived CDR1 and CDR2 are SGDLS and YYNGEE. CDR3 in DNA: TGTGCCAGCAGCGTAGGTGACGGTAGCTCCTACGAGCAGTACTTC. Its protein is CASSVGDGSSYEQYF.

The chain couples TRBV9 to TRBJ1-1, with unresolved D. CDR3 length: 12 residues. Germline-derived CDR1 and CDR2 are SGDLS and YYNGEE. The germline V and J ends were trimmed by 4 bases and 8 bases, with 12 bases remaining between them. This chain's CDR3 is CASSHREAEAFF. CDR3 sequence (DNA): TGTGCCAGCAGCCACCGGGAGGCCGAAGCTTTCTTT.

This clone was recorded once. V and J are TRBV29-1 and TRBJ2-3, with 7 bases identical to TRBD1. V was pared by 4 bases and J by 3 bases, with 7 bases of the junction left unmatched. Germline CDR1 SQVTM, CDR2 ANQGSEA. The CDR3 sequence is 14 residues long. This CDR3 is CSVVEGGLTDTQYF. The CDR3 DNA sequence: TGCAGCGTTGTGGAAGGGGGCCTAACAGATACGCAGTATTTT.

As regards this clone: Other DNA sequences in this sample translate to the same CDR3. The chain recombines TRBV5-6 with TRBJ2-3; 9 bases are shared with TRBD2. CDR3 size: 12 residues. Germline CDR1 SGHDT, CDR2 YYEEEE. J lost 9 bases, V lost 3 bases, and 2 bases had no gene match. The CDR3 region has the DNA TGTGCCAGCAGCTCCGGACTAGCGACGCAGTATTTT. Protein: CASSSGLATQYF.

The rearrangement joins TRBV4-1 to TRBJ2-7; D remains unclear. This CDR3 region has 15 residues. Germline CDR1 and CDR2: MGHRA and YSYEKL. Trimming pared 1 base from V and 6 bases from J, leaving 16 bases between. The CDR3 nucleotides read TGCGCCAGCAGCCAAGGAGGTATAACAGATTCCGAGCAGTACTTC. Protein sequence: CASSQGGITDSEQYF.

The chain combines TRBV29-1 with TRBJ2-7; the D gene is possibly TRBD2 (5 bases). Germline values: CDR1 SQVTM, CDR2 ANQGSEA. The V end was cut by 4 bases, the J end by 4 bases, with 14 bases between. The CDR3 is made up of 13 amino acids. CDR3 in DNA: TGCAGCGTTGTGTCGAGCGGAGATTACGAGCAGTACTTC. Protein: CSVVSSGDYEQYF.

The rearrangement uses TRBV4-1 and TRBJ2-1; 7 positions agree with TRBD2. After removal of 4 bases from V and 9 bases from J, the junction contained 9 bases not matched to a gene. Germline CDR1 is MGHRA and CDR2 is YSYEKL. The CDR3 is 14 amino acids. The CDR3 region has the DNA TGCGCCAGCAGCCCCCACTCCGGGGGGAGTGAGCAGTTCTTC. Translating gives CASSPHSGGSEQFF.

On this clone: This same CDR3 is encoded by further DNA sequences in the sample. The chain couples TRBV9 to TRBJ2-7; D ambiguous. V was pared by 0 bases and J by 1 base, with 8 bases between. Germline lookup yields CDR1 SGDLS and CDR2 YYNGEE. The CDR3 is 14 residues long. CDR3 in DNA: TGTGCCAGCAGCGTAGGTCACAAGTCCTACGAGCAGTACTTC. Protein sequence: CASSVGHKSYEQYF.

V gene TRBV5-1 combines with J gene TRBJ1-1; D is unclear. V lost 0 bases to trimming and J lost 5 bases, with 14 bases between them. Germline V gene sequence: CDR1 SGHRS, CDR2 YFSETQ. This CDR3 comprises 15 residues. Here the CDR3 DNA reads TGCGCCAGCAGCTTGGGGGTGGGGATGTGGACTGAAGCTTTCTTT. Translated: CASSLGVGMWTEAFF. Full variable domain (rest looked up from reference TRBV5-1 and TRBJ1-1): KAGVTQTPRYLIKTRGQQVTLSCSPISGHRSVSWYQQTPGQGLQFLFEYFSETQRNKGNFPGRFSGRQFSNSRSEMNVSTLELGDSALYLCASSLGVGMWTEAFFGQGTRLTVV.